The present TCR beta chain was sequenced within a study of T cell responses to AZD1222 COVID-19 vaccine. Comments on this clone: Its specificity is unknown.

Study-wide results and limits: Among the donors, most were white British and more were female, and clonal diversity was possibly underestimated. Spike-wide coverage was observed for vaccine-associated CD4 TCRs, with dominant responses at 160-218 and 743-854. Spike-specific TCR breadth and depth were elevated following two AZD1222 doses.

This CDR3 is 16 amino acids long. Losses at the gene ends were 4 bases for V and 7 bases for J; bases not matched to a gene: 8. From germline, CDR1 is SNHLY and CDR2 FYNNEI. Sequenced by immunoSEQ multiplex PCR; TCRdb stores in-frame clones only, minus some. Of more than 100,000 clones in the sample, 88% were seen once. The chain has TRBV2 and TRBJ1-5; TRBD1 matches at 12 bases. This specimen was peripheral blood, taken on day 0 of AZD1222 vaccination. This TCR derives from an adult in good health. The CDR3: CASSVGGQGAGQPQHF. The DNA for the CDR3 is TGTGCCAGCAGTGTGGGGGGACAGGGGGCAGGGCAGCCCCAGCATTTT.